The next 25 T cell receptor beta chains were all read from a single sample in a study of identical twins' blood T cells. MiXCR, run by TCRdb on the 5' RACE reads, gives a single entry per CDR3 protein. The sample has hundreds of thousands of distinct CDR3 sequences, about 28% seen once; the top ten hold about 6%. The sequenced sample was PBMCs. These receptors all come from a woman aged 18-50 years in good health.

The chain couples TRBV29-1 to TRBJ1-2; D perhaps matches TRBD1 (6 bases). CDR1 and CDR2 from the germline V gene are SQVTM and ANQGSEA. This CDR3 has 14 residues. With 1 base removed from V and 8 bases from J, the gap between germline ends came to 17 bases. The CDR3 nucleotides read TGCAGCGTTGAAGGCAGGGGAGGTTTCGAGGGCTACACCTTC. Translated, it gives CSVEGRGGFEGYTF.

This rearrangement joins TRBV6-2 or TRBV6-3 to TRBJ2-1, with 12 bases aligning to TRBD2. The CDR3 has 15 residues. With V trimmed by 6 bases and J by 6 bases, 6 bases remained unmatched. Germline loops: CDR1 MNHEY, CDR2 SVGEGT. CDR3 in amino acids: CASSLRLAGANEQFF. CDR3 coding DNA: TGTGCCAGCAGCCTCCGACTAGCGGGGGCCAATGAGCAGTTCTTC.

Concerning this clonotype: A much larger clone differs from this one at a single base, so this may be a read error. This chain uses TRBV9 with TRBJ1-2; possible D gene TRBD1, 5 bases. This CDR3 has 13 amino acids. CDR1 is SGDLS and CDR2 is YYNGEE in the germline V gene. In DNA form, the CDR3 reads TGTGCCAACAGCGTAGACAGAAACTATGGCTACACCTTC. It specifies CANSVDRNYGYTF.

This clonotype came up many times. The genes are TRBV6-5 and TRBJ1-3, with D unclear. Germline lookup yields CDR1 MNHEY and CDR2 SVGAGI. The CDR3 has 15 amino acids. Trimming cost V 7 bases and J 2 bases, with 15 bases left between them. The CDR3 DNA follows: TGTGCCAGCACTCCTCTGGGAGGCCCTGGAAACACCATATATTTT. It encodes CASTPLGGPGNTIYF.

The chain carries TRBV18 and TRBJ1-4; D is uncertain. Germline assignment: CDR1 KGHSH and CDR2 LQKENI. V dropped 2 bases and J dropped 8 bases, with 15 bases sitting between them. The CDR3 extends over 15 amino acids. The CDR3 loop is CASSPGWRSVEKLFF. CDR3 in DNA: TGTGCCAGCTCACCAGGCTGGCGATCGGTAGAAAAACTGTTTTTT.

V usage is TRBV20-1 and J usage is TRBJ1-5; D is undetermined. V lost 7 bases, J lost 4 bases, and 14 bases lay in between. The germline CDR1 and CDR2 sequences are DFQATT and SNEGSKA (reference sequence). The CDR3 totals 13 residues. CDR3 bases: TGCAGTGGCTCTGAAATGGGTAATCAGCCCCAGCATTTT. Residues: CSGSEMGNQPQHF.

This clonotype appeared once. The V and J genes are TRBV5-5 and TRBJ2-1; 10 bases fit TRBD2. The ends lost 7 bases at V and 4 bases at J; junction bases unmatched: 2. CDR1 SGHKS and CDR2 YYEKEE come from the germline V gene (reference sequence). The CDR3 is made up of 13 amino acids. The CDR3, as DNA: TGTGCCAGCCTTAGCGGGGGGTACAATGAGCAGTTCTTC. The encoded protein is CASLSGGYNEQFF.

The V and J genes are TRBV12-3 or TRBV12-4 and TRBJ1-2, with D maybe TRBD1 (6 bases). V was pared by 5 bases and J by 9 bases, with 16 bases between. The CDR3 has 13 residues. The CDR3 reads CASSPQGLLSYTF. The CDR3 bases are TGTGCCAGCAGTCCACAGGGTCTTCTGAGCTACACCTTC.

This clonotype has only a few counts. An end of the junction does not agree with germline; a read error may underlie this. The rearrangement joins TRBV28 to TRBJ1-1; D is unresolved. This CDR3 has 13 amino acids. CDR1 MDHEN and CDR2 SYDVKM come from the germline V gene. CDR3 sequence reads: CAQREGWNTEAFF. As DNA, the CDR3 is TGCGCTCAGAGGGAGGGCTGGAACACTGAAGCTTTCTTT.

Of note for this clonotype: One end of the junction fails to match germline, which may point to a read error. The CDR3: CAGSQYDRYTQYF. In DNA, the CDR3 is TGTGCCGGCAGCCAATATGACCGGTATACGCAGTATTTT. The gene calls are TRBV3-1 and TRBJ2-3; D unclear. Germline loops: CDR1 LGHDT, CDR2 YNNKEL (reference sequence). The CDR3 consists of 13 residues.

The CDR3 sequence is CASRSNANYGYTF. DNA of the CDR3: TGTGCCAGCCGCAGCAACGCTAACTATGGCTACACCTTC. The V and J genes are TRBV25-1 and TRBJ1-2; D unresolved. Germline CDR1 reads MGHDK; CDR2 reads SYGVNS. V shed 8 bases and J shed 0 bases, with 10 bases lying between them. The CDR3 has 13 amino acids.

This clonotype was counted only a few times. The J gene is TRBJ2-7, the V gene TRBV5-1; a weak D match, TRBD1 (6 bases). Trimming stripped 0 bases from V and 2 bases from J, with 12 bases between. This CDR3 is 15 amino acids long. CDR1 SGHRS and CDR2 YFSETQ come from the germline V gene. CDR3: CASSLDGTKTYEQYF. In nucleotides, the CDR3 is TGCGCCAGCAGCTTGGATGGGACAAAGACCTACGAGCAGTACTTC.

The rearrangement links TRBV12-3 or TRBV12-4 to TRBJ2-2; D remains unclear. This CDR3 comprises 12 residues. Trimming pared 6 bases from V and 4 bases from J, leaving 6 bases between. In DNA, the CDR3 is TGTGCCAGCAGCCATAGCACCGGGGAGCTGTTTTTT. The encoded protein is CASSHSTGELFF.

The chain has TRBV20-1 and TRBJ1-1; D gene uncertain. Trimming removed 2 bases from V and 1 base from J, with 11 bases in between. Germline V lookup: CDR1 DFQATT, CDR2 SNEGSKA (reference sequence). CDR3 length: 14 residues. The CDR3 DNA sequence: TGCAGTGCTAGAATCGTCCAGACGAACACTGAAGCTTTCTTT. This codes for CSARIVQTNTEAFF.

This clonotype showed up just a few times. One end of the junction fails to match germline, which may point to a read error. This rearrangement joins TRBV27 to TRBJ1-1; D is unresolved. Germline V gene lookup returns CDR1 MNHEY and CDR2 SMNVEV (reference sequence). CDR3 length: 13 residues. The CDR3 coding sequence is TGTGCCAGCAGTTTACTAGGTCGACCTGAGGCTTTCTTT. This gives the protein CASSLLGRPEAFF.

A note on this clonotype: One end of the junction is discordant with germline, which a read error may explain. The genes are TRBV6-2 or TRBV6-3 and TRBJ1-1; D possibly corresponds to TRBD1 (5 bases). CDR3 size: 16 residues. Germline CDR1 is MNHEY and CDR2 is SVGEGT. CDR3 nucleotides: TGTGCCAGCATTTACTCCCCTGCAGGGACGAACACTGAAGCTTTCTTT. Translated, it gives CASIYSPAGTNTEAFF.

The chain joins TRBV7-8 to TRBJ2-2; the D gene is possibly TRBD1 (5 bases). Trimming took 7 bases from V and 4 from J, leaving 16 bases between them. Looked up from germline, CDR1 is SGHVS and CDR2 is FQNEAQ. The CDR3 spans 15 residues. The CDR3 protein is CASNPGFHRTGELFF. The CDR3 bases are TGTGCCAGCAATCCAGGGTTTCATCGCACCGGGGAGCTGTTTTTT.

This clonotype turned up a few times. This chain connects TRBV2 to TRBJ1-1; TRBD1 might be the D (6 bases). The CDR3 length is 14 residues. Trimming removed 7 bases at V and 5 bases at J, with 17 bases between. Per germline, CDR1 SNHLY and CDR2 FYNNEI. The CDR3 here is CASKATGTRTEAFF. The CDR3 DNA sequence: TGTGCCAGCAAAGCTACAGGGACGAGGACTGAAGCTTTCTTT.

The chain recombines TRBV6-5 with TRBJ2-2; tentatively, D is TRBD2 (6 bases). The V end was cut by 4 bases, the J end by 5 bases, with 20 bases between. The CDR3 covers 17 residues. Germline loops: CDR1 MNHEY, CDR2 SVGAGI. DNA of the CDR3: TGTGCCAGCAGTTCCCGATCCGGGACTCAACCAACCGGGGAGCTGTTTTTT. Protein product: CASSSRSGTQPTGELFF.

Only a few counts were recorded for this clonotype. CDR3: CASSYQGATNEKLFF. The CDR3 DNA is TGTGCCAGCAGCTATCAGGGGGCGACTAATGAAAAACTGTTTTTT. This chain joins TRBV5-6 and TRBJ1-4; TRBD1 agrees at 8 bases. The CDR3 sequence is 15 residues long. From germline, CDR1 is SGHDT and CDR2 YYEEEE. J lost 2 bases, V lost 3 bases, and 3 bases had no gene match.

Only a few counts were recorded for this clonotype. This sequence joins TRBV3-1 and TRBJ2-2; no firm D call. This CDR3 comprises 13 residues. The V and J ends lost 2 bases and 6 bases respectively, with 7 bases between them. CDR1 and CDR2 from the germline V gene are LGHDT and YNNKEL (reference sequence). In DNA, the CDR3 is TGTGCCAGCAGCCAACGTCTGGCCGGGGAGCTGTTTTTT. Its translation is CASSQRLAGELFF.

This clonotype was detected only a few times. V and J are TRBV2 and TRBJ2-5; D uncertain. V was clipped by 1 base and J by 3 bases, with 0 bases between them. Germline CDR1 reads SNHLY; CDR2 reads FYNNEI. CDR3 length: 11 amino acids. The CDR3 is CASSEEETQYF. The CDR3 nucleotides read TGTGCCAGCAGTGAAGAAGAGACCCAGTACTTC.

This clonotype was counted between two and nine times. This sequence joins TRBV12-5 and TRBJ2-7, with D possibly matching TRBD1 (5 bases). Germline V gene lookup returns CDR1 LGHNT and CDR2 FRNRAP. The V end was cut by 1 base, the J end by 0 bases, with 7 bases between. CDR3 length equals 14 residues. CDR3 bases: TGTGCTAGTGGTTTGGGGGGCCACTCCTACGAGCAGTACTTC. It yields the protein CASGLGGHSYEQYF.

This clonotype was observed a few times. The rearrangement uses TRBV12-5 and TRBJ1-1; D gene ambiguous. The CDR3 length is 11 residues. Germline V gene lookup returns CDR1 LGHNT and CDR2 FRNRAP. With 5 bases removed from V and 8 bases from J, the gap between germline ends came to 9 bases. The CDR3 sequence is CASGVHLEAFF. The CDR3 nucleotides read TGTGCTAGTGGTGTACATCTGGAAGCTTTCTTT.

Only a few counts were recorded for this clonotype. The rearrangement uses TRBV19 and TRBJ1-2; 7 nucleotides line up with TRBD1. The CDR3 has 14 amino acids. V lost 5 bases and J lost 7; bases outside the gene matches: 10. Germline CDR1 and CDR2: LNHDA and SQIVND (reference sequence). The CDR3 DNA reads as TGTGCCAGTAGTCGCCGGGACAGTCGTCTTGGCTACACCTTC. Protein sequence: CASSRRDSRLGYTF. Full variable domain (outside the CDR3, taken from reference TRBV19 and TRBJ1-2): DGGITQSPKYLFRKEGQNVTLSCEQNLNHDAMYWYRQDPGQGLRLIYYSQIVNDFQKGDIAEGYSVSREKKESFPLTVTSAQKNPTAFYLCASSRRDSRLGYTFGSGTRLTVV.